This is a list of T cell receptor beta chains from one sample in a study of cytomegalovirus exposure and HLA in healthy donors. Profiling relied on immunoSEQ multiplex PCR, and the TCRdb table lists in-frame clones only, not all of them. The table shows hundreds of thousands of clones, with roughly 87% occurring only once. Sequencing was done on a sample of PBMCs. These receptors were collected from a woman younger than 30 in good health and CMV-seropositive. Each CDR3 is given with its conserved first and last residue. The D gene is left open where the match is weak. For some rows the clone size is stated as once, few or many, or as a class when expanded; others skip it.

cdr3_aa | cdr3_nt | v_call | clone_size | d_call | j_call
CASTQSKLIGTSGEQYF | TGTGCCAGCACTCAGTCGAAACTAATCGGGACTAGCGGCGAGCAGTACTTC | TRBV2 | - | TRBD2 | TRBJ2-7
CASRNRGYVTDTQYF | TGTGCCAGCAGGAACCGCGGGTATGTCACAGATACGCAGTATTTT | TRBV13 | - | - | TRBJ2-3
CASTHRANTEAFF | TGTGCCAGCACCCACAGGGCGAACACTGAAGCTTTCTTT | TRBV7-6 | - | - | TRBJ1-1
CASNVGGLAINEQYF | TGTGCCAGCAATGTAGGCGGTCTAGCGATTAACGAGCAGTACTTC | TRBV9 | - | - | TRBJ2-7
CASSVGTSGSSADTQYF | TGTGCCAGCAGCGTCGGGACTAGCGGGAGTAGTGCAGATACGCAGTATTTT | TRBV9 | - | TRBD2 | TRBJ2-3
CASSSGRGGANVLTF | TGTGCCAGCAGTTCTGGGAGGGGGGGGGCCAACGTCCTGACTTTC | TRBV9 | - | - | TRBJ2-6
CASSVESVRATQYF | TGTGCCAGCAGCGTAGAGTCGGTCCGAGCTACGCAGTATTTT | TRBV9 | - | - | TRBJ2-3
CASSLAGRDTGELFF | TGCGCCAGCAGCCTAGCGGGGCGAGACACCGGGGAGCTGTTTTTT | TRBV5-1 | - | TRBD2 | TRBJ2-2
CATSPQGFDQPQHF | TGTGCCACGAGTCCTCAGGGATTCGATCAGCCCCAGCATTTT | TRBV10-3 | - | - | TRBJ1-5
CASSPREGVSYNEQFF | TGTGCCAGCAGCCCCCGGGAGGGAGTCTCCTACAATGAGCAGTTCTTC | TRBV11-1 | - | TRBD2 | TRBJ2-1
CASSSQLSDRSFFYEQYF | TGCGCCAGCAGCTCACAACTGTCAGACAGAAGTTTTTTCTACGAGCAGTACTTC | TRBV5-1 | - | - | TRBJ2-7
CASQREGEQYF | TGTGCCAGCCAAAGAGAGGGCGAGCAGTACTTC | TRBV6-5 | - | - | TRBJ2-7
CASSARDREDEQYF | TGTGCCAGCAGCGCCCGGGACAGGGAGGACGAGCAGTACTTC | TRBV7-6 | - | TRBD1 | TRBJ2-7
CSVEELLRDTQYF | TGCAGCGTTGAAGAGCTCCTCAGGGATACGCAGTATTTT | TRBV29-1 | - | - | TRBJ2-3
CASSVGPSSNQPQHF | TGTGCCAGCAGCGTAGGCCCTAGTAGCAATCAGCCCCAGCATTTT | TRBV9 | - | - | TRBJ1-5
CASSYGGQRPAFF | TGTGCCAGCAGTTACGGGGGACAGAGACCGGCTTTCTTT | TRBV6-5 | - | TRBD1 | TRBJ1-1
CSVDGGGTQYF | TGCAGCGTTGACGGAGGTGGCACGCAGTATTTT | TRBV29-1 | - | - | TRBJ2-3
CSVGREGGVNEQYF | TGCAGCGTTGGTAGGGAGGGTGGGGTCAACGAGCAGTACTTC | TRBV29-1 | - | TRBD2 | TRBJ2-7
CASSLSDRGHYTEAFF | TGTGCCAGCAGTTTATCAGACAGGGGGCACTACACTGAAGCTTTCTTT | TRBV27 | once | TRBD1 | TRBJ1-1
CASSLRQNNEKLFF | TGTGCCAGCAGTTTACGACAGAATAATGAAAAACTGTTTTTT | TRBV27 | - | - | TRBJ1-4
CASSALAGVRDTQYF | TGTGCCAGCAGTGCACTAGCGGGAGTCCGAGATACGCAGTATTTT | TRBV2 | once | TRBD2 | TRBJ2-3
CASSLTRTGGYGYTF | TGTGCCAGCAGTCTTACTCGGACAGGGGGCTATGGCTACACCTTC | TRBV2 | - | TRBD1 | TRBJ1-2
CASSIRGNEQFF | TGTGCCAGTAGTATCCGCGGGAATGAGCAGTTCTTC | TRBV19 | - | - | TRBJ2-1
CASSREPPTYEQYF | TGTGCCAGCAGTCGGGAGCCACCAACCTACGAGCAGTACTTC | TRBV28 | - | - | TRBJ2-7
CASSVRNQPQHF | TGTGCCAGCAGTGTCAGAAATCAGCCCCAGCATTTT | TRBV2 | - | - | TRBJ1-5
CASSQASGREQFF | TGTGCCAGCAGCCAAGCGAGCGGAAGGGAGCAGTTCTTC | TRBV7-3 | - | - | TRBJ2-1
CASSNAIYEQYF | TGTGCCAGCAGTAACGCGATTTACGAGCAGTACTTC | TRBV2 | - | - | TRBJ2-7
CASEGGSVDKNIQYF | TGTGCCAGCGAAGGCGGGAGCGTCGACAAAAACATTCAGTACTTC | TRBV6-1 | - | TRBD2 | TRBJ2-4
CAWSVTLPAGTGELFF | TGTGCCTGGAGTGTGACACTCCCCGCTGGCACCGGGGAGCTGTTTTTT | TRBV30 | - | - | TRBJ2-2
CASSLSLGSSYNEQFF | TGTGCCAGCAGCTTGAGTTTGGGGAGCTCCTACAATGAGCAGTTCTTC | TRBV5-4 | - | - | TRBJ2-1
CASSYQGYSNYGYTF | TGTGCCAGCAGTTACCAGGGATACTCTAACTATGGCTACACCTTC | TRBV6-5 | - | - | TRBJ1-2
CASSYGQVYNEQFF | TGTGCCAGCAGTTACGGCCAGGTTTACAATGAGCAGTTCTTC | TRBV6-5 | - | - | TRBJ2-1
CASSVMNTEAFF | TGTGCCAGCAGTGTTATGAACACTGAAGCTTTCTTT | TRBV2 | - | - | TRBJ1-1
CAIGRQGDTEAFF | TGTGCCATTGGTCGACAGGGCGACACTGAAGCTTTCTTT | TRBV10-3 | - | TRBD1 | TRBJ1-1
CASVSGQVSNQPQHF | TGTGCCAGTGTATCGGGACAGGTGAGCAATCAGCCCCAGCATTTT | TRBV6-1 | - | TRBD1 | TRBJ1-5
CASRGLADSDTQYF | TGTGCCAGCAGGGGACTAGCAGACTCGGATACGCAGTATTTT | TRBV27 | - | TRBD2 | TRBJ2-3
CASSVVAGAGELFF | TGTGCCAGCAGTGTGGTAGCGGGAGCCGGGGAGCTGTTTTTT | TRBV25-1 | - | TRBD2 | TRBJ2-2
CASSRILGRGGHEQFF | TGTGCCAGCAGCCGAATTTTAGGGCGGGGAGGTCATGAGCAGTTCTTC | TRBV27 | - | - | TRBJ2-1
CASTLAAGGTYEQYF | TGCGCCAGCACCCTCGCGGCAGGGGGTACCTACGAGCAGTACTTC | TRBV4-1 | - | TRBD1 | TRBJ2-7
CASSDGGLNTEAFF | TGTGCCAGCAGCGACGGAGGCCTGAACACTGAAGCTTTCTTT | TRBV16 | - | - | TRBJ1-1
CASRDAGTSRNEQFF | TGTGCCAGCAGAGATGCCGGGACTAGCAGGAATGAGCAGTTCTTC | TRBV27 | - | TRBD2 | TRBJ2-1
CASSLLQGRETQYF | TGCGCCAGCAGCTTGCTTCAGGGGAGAGAGACCCAGTACTTC | TRBV5-1 | - | - | TRBJ2-5